The source of this TCR beta chain is a study of shared clonotypes between healthy human individuals. Assay: immunoSEQ multiplex PCR; the TCRdb copy retains only in-frame clones and omits some. This sample carries about 600,000 clones, approximately 97% of them seen once, and the ten largest clones take roughly 0.055%. The V end lost 6 bases, the J end lost 5 bases, and 14 bases lay between the germline ends. The CDR3 is made up of 14 amino acids. The germline V gene encodes CDR1 ENHRY and CDR2 SYGVKD. The specimen was naive CD4+ T cells sorted from blood. Subset reported: CD45RA+ positively selected. The TCR sequence derives from a woman under 40 in good health. This chain links TRBV10-3 with TRBJ2-1; D is undetermined. The CDR3 is CAIRSQDPDNEQFF. The DNA for the CDR3 is TGTGCCATCAGGTCCCAGGATCCTGACAATGAGCAGTTCTTC.